These T cell receptor beta chains were read from a single sample in a study of blood T cell repertoires in COVID-19. Data came from immunoSEQ multiplex PCR; TCRdb stores just in-frame clones and leaves some out. The data show 110,000 to 150,000 clones, around 86% seen once. Sample: PBMCs or T cells enriched from blood (not recorded which). These receptors were collected from a man aged 50-59 years who had recovered from COVID-19. The conserved cysteine and the conserved F or W are not part of the CDR3 here.

CDR3 protein: AISERQGQGVGYT
J gene: TRBJ1-2
V gene: TRBV10-3

CDR3 protein: ASSRGGTAGNIQY
J gene: TRBJ2-4
V gene: TRBV7-3

CDR3 protein: ASSSQWGAGNQPQH
J gene: TRBJ1-5
V gene: TRBV27

CDR3 protein: ASSYTRTVNEKLF
J gene: TRBJ1-4
V gene: TRBV6-5

CDR3 protein: ASSFGGSPYNEQF
J gene: TRBJ2-1
V gene: TRBV19

CDR3 protein: ASSLVPFGELF
J gene: TRBJ2-2
V gene: TRBV12-3/TRBV12-4

CDR3 protein: ASSEDLGQMNTEAF
J gene: TRBJ1-1
V gene: TRBV25-1

CDR3 protein: AWSVSRQRNTIY
J gene: TRBJ1-3
V gene: TRBV30

CDR3 protein: ASSLASGRYEQY
J gene: TRBJ2-7
V gene: TRBV7-2

CDR3 protein: ASTFDWNTEAF
J gene: TRBJ1-1
V gene: TRBV7-9

CDR3 protein: SARRSREQF
J gene: TRBJ2-1
V gene: TRBV20-1

CDR3 protein: ASSSHGLGETQY
J gene: TRBJ2-5
V gene: TRBV7-3

CDR3 protein: ASSVGTLAGAGTDTQY
J gene: TRBJ2-3
V gene: TRBV9

CDR3 protein: ASSETGQGATQY
J gene: TRBJ2-5
V gene: TRBV6-1

CDR3 protein: ASSFVSGAAYEQY
J gene: TRBJ2-7
V gene: TRBV11-1

CDR3 protein: ASIKTGSNWNEQF
J gene: TRBJ2-1
V gene: TRBV6-5

CDR3 protein: ASSPGQVRPSGGTEAF
J gene: TRBJ1-1
V gene: TRBV18

CDR3 protein: ASSPGNSGNEKLF
J gene: TRBJ1-4
V gene: TRBV18

CDR3 protein: ASSDTSTGGFFNEQF
J gene: TRBJ2-1
V gene: TRBV6-4

CDR3 protein: ASSYDYSRGGYGYT
J gene: TRBJ1-2
V gene: TRBV6-5

CDR3 protein: ASSLQGSYNEQF
J gene: TRBJ2-1
V gene: TRBV14

CDR3 protein: ASSQGAANSNQPQH
J gene: TRBJ1-5
V gene: TRBV4-3

CDR3 protein: ASSLRQGAGEQY
J gene: TRBJ2-7
V gene: TRBV27

CDR3 protein: ASSVATLAVTDTQY
J gene: TRBJ2-3
V gene: TRBV9

CDR3 protein: ASSLYETINTEAF
J gene: TRBJ1-1
V gene: TRBV7-2

CDR3 protein: ASSVDSGANVLT
J gene: TRBJ2-6
V gene: TRBV2

CDR3 protein: ATSRDLDRGNEQF
J gene: TRBJ2-1
V gene: TRBV15

CDR3 protein: ASSYTGGNQPQH
J gene: TRBJ1-5
V gene: TRBV6-6

CDR3 protein: ARNRVPQETQY
J gene: TRBJ2-5
V gene: TRBV27

CDR3 protein: ASSLKASGDNEQF
J gene: TRBJ2-1
V gene: TRBV5-4

CDR3 protein: ASTQGNGNTIY
J gene: TRBJ1-3
V gene: TRBV25-1

CDR3 protein: TSRTSGLKTQY
J gene: TRBJ2-5
V gene: TRBV1

CDR3 protein: ASSSGISEQY
J gene: TRBJ2-7
V gene: TRBV11-2

CDR3 protein: ATSRDQPGRGTYEQY
J gene: TRBJ2-7
V gene: TRBV15

CDR3 protein: ASSLDSGASRAF
J gene: TRBJ1-1
V gene: TRBV7-2

CDR3 protein: ATSDFVGGDYEQY
J gene: TRBJ2-7
V gene: TRBV24-1

CDR3 protein: AGRDWRDTEAF
J gene: TRBJ1-1
V gene: TRBV30

CDR3 protein: ASSSVHRESEAF
J gene: TRBJ1-1
V gene: TRBV28

CDR3 protein: ASSSRAGDTQY
J gene: TRBJ2-3
V gene: TRBV5-1

CDR3 protein: ATSRDPGLVYGYT
J gene: TRBJ1-2
V gene: TRBV15